The rows below give T cell receptor beta chains drawn from one sample of a study of regulatory T cells in long-lasting Graves disease. A single record per CDR3 protein comes from TCRdb applying MiXCR to the multiplex PCR reads. The sample comprises 350,000 to 550,000 distinct CDR3 sequences, about a sixth of which are singletons, and 20% to 25% rests with the top ten. This sample also appeared in a second study, on T cells in Graves' hyperthyroidism and ophthalmopathy.

Sequencing was performed on peripheral blood mononuclear cells (PBMCs), taken at new diagnosis, from a patient treated with antithyroid drugs. The receptors shown here come from a woman under 30 with Graves disease. The CDR3 runs from the conserved cysteine through the conserved F or W. The D gene is left open where the match is weak. Size tells how often a clone was seen (once, few, many) or the class of an expanded clone, and some rows leave it out.

>TRBJ1-2|few|TRBV30|TRBD1
TGTGCCTGGAGTGTTCTCGACAGGGGGGGGGGCTACACCTTC
CAWSVLDRGGGYTF
>TRBJ1-1|many|TRBV12-3/TRBV12-4|NA
TGTGCCAGCAGTCTCCGGGACGGCGCTGAAGCTTTCTTT
CASSLRDGAEAFF
>TRBJ1-1|many|TRBV15|NA
TGTGCCACCAGCAGGACAGCGAACACTGAAGCTTTCTTT
CATSRTANTEAFF
>TRBJ2-7|NA|TRBV3-1|NA
TGTGCCAGCAGCAAAGAGGGGAGGGGGCCTTGGAACGAGCAGTACTTC
CASSKEGRGPWNEQYF
>TRBJ1-1|NA|TRBV7-3|NA
TGTGCCAGCAGCTTAGGAGGGAACCTGAACACTGAAGCTTTCTTT
CASSLGGNLNTEAFF
>TRBJ2-1|NA|TRBV28|NA
TGTGCCAGCAGTTTTAGTCCCTGGGGTTACAATGAGCAGTTCTTC
CASSFSPWGYNEQFF
>TRBJ2-7|many|TRBV12-3/TRBV12-4|TRBD2
TGTGCCAGCAGTACGAGTCTAGCGGAGTCCTACGAGCAGTACTTC
CASSTSLAESYEQYF
>TRBJ1-4|many|TRBV7-6|NA
TGTGCCAGCAGCCGTGGGGGAAAACTATTTTTT
CASSRGGKLFF
>TRBJ1-4|NA|TRBV4-1|TRBD1
TGCGCCAGCAGCCAAACTTCCCAGCACAGGGGTAGAACTAATGAAAAACTGTTTTTT
CASSQTSQHRGRTNEKLFF
>TRBJ2-4|NA|TRBV7-2|TRBD1
TGTGCCAGCAGCTTAGGTCCCTTACAGGGGGCGATAGCCAAAAACATTCAGTACTTC
CASSLGPLQGAIAKNIQYF
>TRBJ2-5|NA|TRBV9|NA
TGTGCCAGCAGCGTAGCGGCAGGGGGGACCACGTTCCATGAGACCCAGTACTTC
CASSVAAGGTTFHETQYF
>TRBJ2-7|many|TRBV7-8|NA
TGTGCCAGCAGCTTGGGCCAGGACTACGAGCAGTACTTC
CASSLGQDYEQYF
>TRBJ2-7|few|TRBV7-3|TRBD1
TGTGCCAGCAGCCCCTACTACAGGGGCGAGCAGTACTTC
CASSPYYRGEQYF
>TRBJ1-4|few|TRBV12-3/TRBV12-4|NA
TGTGCCAGCAGTTTAGCGCCACCAGGGCCCAATGAAAAACTGTTTTTT
CASSLAPPGPNEKLFF
>TRBJ2-2|few|TRBV7-9|TRBD2
TGTGCCAGCAGTGCAGCGGGGGGCGTCGGGGAGCTGTTTTTT
CASSAAGGVGELFF
>TRBJ2-3|many|TRBV12-3/TRBV12-4|NA
TGTGCCAGCAGTCACCGGGAGGGGGCAGGCACAGATACGCAGTATTTT
CASSHREGAGTDTQYF
>TRBJ2-1|many|TRBV28|NA
TGTGCCAGCAGCATTAGGGGGGGGCCCTACAATGAGCAGTTCTTC
CASSIRGGPYNEQFF
>TRBJ2-3|NA|TRBV6-1|NA
TGTGCCAGCAGTACCGGGACTCCCATCCATACGCAGTATTTT
CASSTGTPIHTQYF
>TRBJ2-1|many|TRBV28|TRBD2
TGTGCCAGCGAACCAAGCGGGAGGGCTGAGCAGTTCTTC
CASEPSGRAEQFF
>TRBJ2-3|few|TRBV20-1|TRBD2
TGCAGTGCTAGGGGACTAGCGGGAGGGCCGACAGATACGCAGTATTTT
CSARGLAGGPTDTQYF
>TRBJ2-7|NA|TRBV18|NA
TGTGCCAGCTCACCGTCCAGCAGTCCCTCGGGCGAGCAGTACTTC
CASSPSSSPSGEQYF
>TRBJ1-4|few|TRBV12-3/TRBV12-4|NA
TGTGCCACCAGTTTGGGCCAGACTAATGAAAAACTGTTTTTT
CATSLGQTNEKLFF
>TRBJ2-7|many|TRBV20-1|TRBD1
TGCAGTGCTCCTCAGGGGGCATTAAACGAGCAGTACTTC
CSAPQGALNEQYF
>TRBJ1-5|many|TRBV18|NA
TGTGCCAGCTCCCGTAGAAGGACAGATCAGCCCCAGCATTTT
CASSRRRTDQPQHF
>TRBJ2-1|few|TRBV24-1|TRBD2
TGTGCCACCAGTGATTTAACTAGCGGGAGGGCTGGTGAGCAGTTCTTC
CATSDLTSGRAGEQFF
>TRBJ2-6|many|TRBV12-3/TRBV12-4|NA
TGTGCCATCCACCATCCCGACAGGCAAGGGGCCAACGTCCTGACTTTC
CAIHHPDRQGANVLTF
>TRBJ2-1|many|TRBV7-2|NA
TGTGCCAGCAGCCTAAGGAGCTACAATGAGCAGTTCTTC
CASSLRSYNEQFF
>TRBJ1-1|many|TRBV28|NA
TGTGCCAGCAGCCAAGACGGCAACACTGAAGCTTTCTTT
CASSQDGNTEAFF
>TRBJ2-1|many|TRBV7-2|NA
TGTGCCAGCAGCGCGTCGGAGGGGCAGTTCTTC
CASSASEGQFF
>TRBJ2-5|many|TRBV5-1|NA
TGCGCCAGCATGAGGGGAGGCGCGGGCCAAGAGACCCAGTACTTC
CASMRGGAGQETQYF
>TRBJ2-5|many|TRBV12-3/TRBV12-4|NA
TGTGCCAGCAGTTTCGGGGGCAGGGAGACCCAGTACTTC
CASSFGGRETQYF
>TRBJ1-1|NA|TRBV7-9|NA
TGTGCCAGCAGCTTTCAATTGAACACTGAAGCTTTCTTT
CASSFQLNTEAFF
>TRBJ2-1|few|TRBV27|TRBD2
TGTGCCAGCAGTCTATCTAGCGGAAAACACTCCTACAATGAGCAGTTCTTC
CASSLSSGKHSYNEQFF
>TRBJ2-2|NA|TRBV6-2/TRBV6-3|TRBD1
TGTGCCAGCAGTTATCCGTCCGGACAGGGGAGTACCGGGGAGCTGTTTTTT
CASSYPSGQGSTGELFF
>TRBJ2-3|NA|TRBV6-2/TRBV6-3|NA
TGTGCCAGCAGTTTCGGACAGTCCCATCCTACGCAGTATTTT
CASSFGQSHPTQYF
>TRBJ1-1|many|TRBV4-1|TRBD1
TGCGCCAGCAGGGAACGGGACAGCATGAACACTGAAGCTTTCTTT
CASRERDSMNTEAFF
>TRBJ2-1|many|TRBV20-1|TRBD2
TGCAGTGCCAGAAACCTAGCGGGAGGCGGCAATGAGCAGTTCTTC
CSARNLAGGGNEQFF
>TRBJ2-5|many|TRBV18|NA
TGTGCCAGCTCAAAAACGGGACACCACCAAGAGACCCAGTACTTC
CASSKTGHHQETQYF